This TCR beta chain is from a study of CD8 T cells in ankylosing spondylitis. Whole-study results and caveats: Earlier studies detected some motif variants in reactive arthritis synovial fluid and blood. There was reportedly significant enrichment of clones that were disease-linked in matched ankylosing spondylitis synovial fluid.

It was by quantitative 5'-RACE with molecular barcodes that TCR beta libraries were made. MiXCR, applied by TCRdb to the 5' RACE reads, yields one record per CDR3 protein. This table holds under 200,000 distinct CDR3 sequences, roughly 12% found once. The CDR3 loop spans 14 amino acids. Trimming stripped 6 bases from V and 0 bases from J, with 9 bases between. Germline CDR1 is MNHNS and CDR2 is SASEGT. This clonotype was recorded many times. Its target is not known. The sequence derives from a male donor with ankylosing spondylitis or in good health (not recorded which). The chain recombines TRBV6-1 with TRBJ1-5; D not resolved. Sequenced sample: blood, either unsorted or a sorted T cell fraction (not recorded which). CDR3 in amino acids: CASSQASSNQPQHF. As DNA, the CDR3 is TGTGCCAGCAGCCAGGCCTCTAGCAATCAGCCCCAGCATTTT.